The 25 T cell receptor beta chains presented below share a single source sample, sequenced in a study of blood T cell repertoires in COVID-19. The data were produced by immunoSEQ multiplex PCR, yet TCRdb's version contains in-frame clones alone and is incomplete. This table holds 200,000 to 300,000 clones, more than 75% found once. Input material: PBMCs or T cells enriched from blood (not recorded which). These receptors were obtained from a woman in her 40s with acute COVID-19.

The chain recombines TRBV2 with TRBJ1-4; D may be TRBD1 (6 bases). The germline gives CDR1 SNHLY, CDR2 FYNNEI. There are 14 residues in the CDR3. Trimming took 7 bases from V and 8 from J, leaving 17 bases between them. The CDR3 loop is CASTLGQGSEKLFF. The CDR3 DNA sequence: TGTGCCAGCACATTAGGGCAGGGGTCCGAAAAACTGTTTTTT.

This chain connects TRBV5-1 to TRBJ2-2; D is undetermined. Germline CDR1 and CDR2: SGHRS and YFSETQ. V was clipped by 5 bases and J by 3 bases, with 11 bases between them. The CDR3 sequence is 14 residues long. For the CDR3, the DNA is TGCGCCAGCAGGTGGCTAGAGGACACCGGGGAGCTGTTTTTT. The encoded protein is CASRWLEDTGELFF. Combining the CDR3 with reference TRBV5-1 and TRBJ2-2 gives the whole variable domain KAGVTQTPRYLIKTRGQQVTLSCSPISGHRSVSWYQQTPGQGLQFLFEYFSETQRNKGNFPGRFSGRQFSNSRSEMNVSTLELGDSALYLCASRWLEDTGELFFGEGSRLTVL.

The V gene is TRBV12-5, the J gene TRBJ2-1; the D gene is possibly TRBD2 (7 bases). Germline CDR1 reads LGHNT; CDR2 reads FRNRAP. The CDR3 is made up of 14 amino acids. Trimming removed 4 bases at V and 8 bases at J, with 15 bases between. The CDR3 loop is CASGSPRGADEQFF. CDR3 coding DNA: TGTGCTAGTGGTTCCCCCCGGGGGGCAGATGAGCAGTTCTTC.

This chain connects TRBV7-9 to TRBJ2-5, with TRBD1 identical over 9 bases. Trimming cost V 2 bases and J 5 bases; bases outside gene matches: 3. The germline CDR1 and CDR2 sequences are SEHNR and FQNEAQ (reference sequence). This CDR3 is 14 amino acids long. As DNA, the CDR3 is TGTGCCAGCAGCTTAACAGGGGGCTGGGAGACCCAGTACTTC. Its protein is CASSLTGGWETQYF.

The chain employs TRBV15 and TRBJ1-5, with TRBD1 as a possible D gene (6 bases). There are 12 residues in the CDR3. V shed 8 bases and J shed 5 bases, with 10 bases lying between them. Germline CDR1 reads LNHNV; CDR2 reads YYDKDF (reference sequence). The CDR3 spells CATGQRHQPQHF. Here the CDR3 DNA reads TGTGCCACCGGACAGAGACATCAGCCCCAGCATTTT.

V gene TRBV19 combines with J gene TRBJ1-6, with a weak D call TRBD1 (6 bases). The CDR3 covers 16 residues. Germline CDR1 is LNHDA and CDR2 is SQIVND (reference sequence). The V gene lost 8 bases and the J gene lost 7 bases, with 21 bases spanning the gap. The DNA of the CDR3 is TGTGCCAGTGCTCTTCCCCTACAGGGAATCAATTCACCCCTCCACTTT. It is translated as CASALPLQGINSPLHF.

J is TRBJ2-1 and V is TRBV7-3; 10 nucleotides agree with TRBD1. The CDR3 is made up of 15 amino acids. J was trimmed by 6 bases and V by 3 bases; bases with no gene match: 5. CDR1 SGHTA and CDR2 FQGTGA come from the germline V gene. As DNA, the CDR3 is TGTGCCAGCAGCTTCCCGGGACAGGGGCTCAATGAGCAGTTCTTC. Protein sequence: CASSFPGQGLNEQFF.

V is TRBV7-2 and J is TRBJ2-5; D gene uncertain. V shed 8 bases and J shed 0 bases, with 13 bases lying between them. There are 14 residues in the CDR3. Germline CDR1 is SGHTA and CDR2 is FQGNSA. The CDR3 DNA reads as TGTGCCAGCGGTACGTGGGCGTACCAAGAGACCCAGTACTTC. It translates to CASGTWAYQETQYF.

This chain joins TRBV2 and TRBJ1-5, with 7 bases fitting TRBD1. J lost 7 bases, V lost 4 bases, and 10 bases had no gene match. Germline CDR1 and CDR2: SNHLY and FYNNEI. The CDR3 runs 15 residues. CDR3 coding DNA: TGTGCCAGCAGTGGAACAGGGGCCATGAACCAGCCCCAGCATTTT. Translating gives CASSGTGAMNQPQHF. The full variable domain, rest sourced from reference TRBV2 and TRBJ1-5, is EPEVTQTPSHQVTQMGQEVILRCVPISNHLYFYWYRQILGQKVEFLVSFYNNEISEKSEIFDDQFSVERPDGSNFTLKIRSTKLEDSAMYFCASSGTGAMNQPQHFGDGTRLSIL.

This chain links TRBV28 with TRBJ2-3; TRBD2 matches at 8 bases. The CDR3 is 18 amino acids. The trim removed 2 bases at V and 5 bases at J, leaving 15 bases unmatched. Germline V gene sequence: CDR1 MDHEN, CDR2 SYDVKM. The CDR3, as DNA: TGTGCCAGCAGTTTACCGTTACTAGCGGTCCCGAGGAAAGATACGCAGTATTTT. Its translation: CASSLPLLAVPRKDTQYF.

CDR3 nucleotide sequence: TGTGCCAGCAGCCAAGGAGGGCGCGGGAGGACTAGCACAGATACGCAGTATTTT. It codes for CASSQGGRGRTSTDTQYF. The V and J genes are TRBV4-2 and TRBJ2-3, with 8 bases matching TRBD2. Germline V gene lookup returns CDR1 LGHNA and CDR2 YNFKEQ. Germline trimming cut 1 base from V and 0 bases from J; bases unmatched to any gene: 9. This CDR3 region has 18 residues.

The CDR3 DNA follows: TGTGCCAGCAGTTTCGGGGGGCTCCCGAACACTGAAGCTTTCTTT. This gives the protein CASSFGGLPNTEAFF. The chain joins TRBV25-1 to TRBJ1-1; D is perhaps TRBD1 (6 bases). This CDR3 has 15 amino acids. CDR1 and CDR2 from the germline V gene are MGHDK and SYGVNS. Trimming took off 5 bases at V and 1 base at J, with 14 bases between the two ends.

This chain joins TRBV6-5 and TRBJ1-6; 7 bases are a match to TRBD1. The CDR3 extends over 15 amino acids. Trimming took 6 bases from V and 7 from J; bases not matched to a gene: 9. Germline values: CDR1 MNHEY, CDR2 SVGAGI. In DNA, the CDR3 is TGTGCCAGCAGCCCCCGACAGGGTCCAAATTCACCCCTCCACTTT. Its protein is CASSPRQGPNSPLHF.

The chain links TRBV5-1 to TRBJ2-1, with 9 positions matching TRBD2. V shed 0 bases, J shed 2 bases, and the junction held 0 bases outside the gene matches. The CDR3 is made up of 15 amino acids. Germline V gene lookup returns CDR1 SGHRS and CDR2 YFSETQ. The CDR3 DNA reads TGCGCCAGCAGCTTGGCTAGCGGGGCCTACAATGAGCAGTTCTTC. Protein sequence: CASSLASGAYNEQFF.

The genes are TRBV5-1 and TRBJ2-7; tentatively, D is TRBD1 (6 bases). V shed 4 bases and J shed 0 bases, with 11 bases lying between them. CDR3 length: 14 amino acids. Per germline, CDR1 SGHRS and CDR2 YFSETQ. The CDR3 DNA reads as TGCGCCAGCAGCGTCCGGGACACCTCCTACGAGCAGTACTTC. Residues: CASSVRDTSYEQYF. Full variable domain (missing parts from reference TRBV5-1 and TRBJ2-7): KAGVTQTPRYLIKTRGQQVTLSCSPISGHRSVSWYQQTPGQGLQFLFEYFSETQRNKGNFPGRFSGRQFSNSRSEMNVSTLELGDSALYLCASSVRDTSYEQYFGPGTRLTVT.

About this clone: One end of the junction is discordant with germline, which a read error may explain. Other DNA sequences within the sample encode an identical CDR3. The chain joins TRBV3-1 (or the pseudogene TRBV3-2) to TRBJ2-7, with D maybe TRBD2 (6 bases). Germline values: CDR1 LGHDT, CDR2 YNNKEL (reference sequence). The CDR3 extends over 15 amino acids. The DNA for the CDR3 is TGTGCCAGCAGCCAAAAAGGAGCGGGTATCGGGAAGCAGTACTTT. This sequence encodes CASSQKGAGIGKQYF.

The genes are TRBV3-1 (or the pseudogene TRBV3-2) and TRBJ2-1; TRBD2 matches at 13 bases. CDR1 and CDR2 from the germline V gene are LGHDT and YNNKEL (reference sequence). CDR3 length: 15 amino acids. With V trimmed by 3 bases and J by 9 bases, 5 bases remained unmatched. For the CDR3, the DNA is TGTGCCAGCAGCCACCGACTAGCGGGAGGCGGTGAGCAGTTCTTC. Residues: CASSHRLAGGGEQFF.

The V gene is TRBV3-1 (or the pseudogene TRBV3-2), the J gene TRBJ2-3; 8 bases line up with TRBD2. The length of the CDR3 is 15 residues. V gave up 3 bases and J gave up 2 bases; unmatched junction bases: 4. Germline assignment: CDR1 LGHDT and CDR2 YNNKEL (reference sequence). The CDR3 nucleotides are TGTGCCAGCAGCCAGACGGGAGGGAACACAGATACGCAGTATTTT. Amino acid sequence: CASSQTGGNTDTQYF.

The chain joins TRBV2 to TRBJ1-5, with a tentative D call TRBD1 (6 bases). The CDR3 is 15 amino acids. Trimming removed 2 bases at V and 1 base at J, with 9 bases between. Looked up from germline, CDR1 is SNHLY and CDR2 is FYNNEI. The CDR3 spells CASSERTASNQPQHF. The CDR3 DNA is TGTGCCAGCAGTGAAAGGACAGCAAGCAATCAGCCCCAGCATTTT.

This clone was seen a single time. The chain carries TRBV6-5 and TRBJ2-3, with TRBD2 matching 12 bases. Germline CDR1 MNHEY, CDR2 SVGAGI. V lost 8 bases and J lost 6; bases outside the gene matches: 6. This CDR3 has 14 amino acids. CDR3 loop: CASGLAGFVDTQYF. The CDR3 nucleotides are TGTGCCAGCGGACTAGCGGGATTTGTTGATACGCAGTATTTT.

V usage is TRBV29-1 and J usage is TRBJ1-5; no firm D call. The length of the CDR3 is 13 residues. V gave up 0 bases and J gave up 9 bases, with 12 bases separating them. Germline CDR1 is SQVTM and CDR2 is ANQGSEA. The CDR3, as DNA: TGCAGCGTTGAAGAGGGCATCGGTCTGCCCCAGCATTTT. It codes for CSVEEGIGLPQHF.

The chain links TRBV24-1 to TRBJ2-3, with D perhaps matching TRBD1 (5 bases). V lost 5 bases and J lost 2, with 13 bases in between. The V gene's germline CDR1 is KGHDR and CDR2 SFDVKD. The CDR3 has 15 amino acids. The CDR3 loop is CATSAQTGSTDTQYF. The CDR3 DNA reads as TGTGCCACCAGTGCCCAAACAGGATCCACAGATACGCAGTATTTT.

The chain has TRBV15 and TRBJ2-7; tentative D call: TRBD2 (6 bases). V dropped 0 bases and J dropped 4 bases, with 13 bases sitting between them. The germline CDR1 and CDR2 sequences are LNHNV and YYDKDF (reference sequence). The CDR3 runs to 15 residues. The CDR3 nucleotides read TGTGCCACCAGCAGAGATCATCTGGGGGGATACGAGCAGTACTTC. Encoded protein: CATSRDHLGGYEQYF. Variable domain in full (rest from reference TRBV15 and TRBJ2-7): DAMVIQNPRYQVTQFGKPVTLSCSQTLNHNVMYWYQQKSSQAPKLLFHYYDKDFNNEADTPDNFQSRRPNTSFCFLDIRSPGLGDTAMYLCATSRDHLGGYEQYFGPGTRLTVT.

This rearrangement joins TRBV18 to TRBJ2-5, with 7 bases identical to TRBD1. This CDR3 has 14 amino acids. Looked up from germline, CDR1 is KGHSH and CDR2 is LQKENI. V was clipped by 2 bases and J by 4 bases; unmatched bases: 4. The chain's CDR3 is CASSPMAGGETQYF. CDR3 bases: TGTGCCAGCTCACCAATGGCAGGGGGAGAGACCCAGTACTTC.

The chain links TRBV7-2 to TRBJ2-7; 8 bases are a match to TRBD2. Trimming cost V 5 bases and J 2 bases; bases outside gene matches: 5. Looked up from germline, CDR1 is SGHTA and CDR2 is FQGNSA. This CDR3 contains 14 residues. The CDR3 sequence is CASSPGLGAYEQYF. CDR3 in DNA: TGTGCCAGCAGCCCGGGACTAGGTGCCTACGAGCAGTACTTC.